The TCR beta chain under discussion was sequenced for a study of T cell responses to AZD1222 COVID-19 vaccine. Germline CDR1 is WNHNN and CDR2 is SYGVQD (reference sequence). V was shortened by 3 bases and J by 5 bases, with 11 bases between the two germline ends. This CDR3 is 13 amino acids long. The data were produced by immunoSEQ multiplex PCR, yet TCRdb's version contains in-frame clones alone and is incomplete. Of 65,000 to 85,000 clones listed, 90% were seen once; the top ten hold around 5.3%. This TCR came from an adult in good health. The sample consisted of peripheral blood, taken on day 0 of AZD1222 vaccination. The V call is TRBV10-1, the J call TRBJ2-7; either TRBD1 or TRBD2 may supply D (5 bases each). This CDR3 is CASSDRGWNEQYF. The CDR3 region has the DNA TGCGCCAGCAGTGACCGGGGCTGGAACGAGCAGTACTTC.